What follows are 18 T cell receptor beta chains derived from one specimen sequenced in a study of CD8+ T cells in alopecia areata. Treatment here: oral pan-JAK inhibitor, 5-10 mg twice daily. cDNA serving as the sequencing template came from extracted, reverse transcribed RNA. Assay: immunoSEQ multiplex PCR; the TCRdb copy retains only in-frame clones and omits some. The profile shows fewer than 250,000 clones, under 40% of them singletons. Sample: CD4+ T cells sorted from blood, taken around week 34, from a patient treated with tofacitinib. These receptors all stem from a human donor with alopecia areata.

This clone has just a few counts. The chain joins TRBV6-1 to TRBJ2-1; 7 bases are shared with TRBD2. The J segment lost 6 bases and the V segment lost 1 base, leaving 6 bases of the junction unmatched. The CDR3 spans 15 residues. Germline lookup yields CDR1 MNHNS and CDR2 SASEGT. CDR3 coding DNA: TGTGCCAGCAGTGAAGGACCGCGCGGGAGCAATGAGCAGTTCTTC. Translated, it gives CASSEGPRGSNEQFF.

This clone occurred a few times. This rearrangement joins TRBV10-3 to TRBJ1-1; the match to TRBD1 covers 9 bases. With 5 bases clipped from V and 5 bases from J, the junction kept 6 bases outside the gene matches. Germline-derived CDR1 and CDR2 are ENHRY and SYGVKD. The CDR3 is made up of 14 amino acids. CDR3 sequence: CAISKGQGKTEAFF. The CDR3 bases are TGTGCCATCAGTAAGGGACAGGGTAAAACTGAAGCTTTCTTT.

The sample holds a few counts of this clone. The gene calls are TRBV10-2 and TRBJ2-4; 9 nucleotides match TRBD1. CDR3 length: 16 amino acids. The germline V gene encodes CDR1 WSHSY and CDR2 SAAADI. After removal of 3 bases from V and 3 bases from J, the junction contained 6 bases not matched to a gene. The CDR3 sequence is CASSDGGQGGKNIQYF. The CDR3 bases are TGCGCCAGCAGTGACGGGGGACAGGGCGGCAAAAACATTCAGTACTTC.

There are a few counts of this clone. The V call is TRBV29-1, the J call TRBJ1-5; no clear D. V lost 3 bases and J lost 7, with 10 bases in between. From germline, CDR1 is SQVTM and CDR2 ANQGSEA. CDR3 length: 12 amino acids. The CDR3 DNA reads TGCAGCGTTGACCCCCCGGGGCAGCCCCAGCATTTT. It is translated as CSVDPPGQPQHF. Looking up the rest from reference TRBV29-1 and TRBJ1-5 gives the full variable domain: SAVISQKPSRDICQRGTSLTIQCQVDSQVTMMFWYRQQPGQSLTLIATANQGSEATYESGFVIDKFPISRPNLTFSTLTVSNMSPEDSSIYLCSVDPPGQPQHFGDGTRLSIL.

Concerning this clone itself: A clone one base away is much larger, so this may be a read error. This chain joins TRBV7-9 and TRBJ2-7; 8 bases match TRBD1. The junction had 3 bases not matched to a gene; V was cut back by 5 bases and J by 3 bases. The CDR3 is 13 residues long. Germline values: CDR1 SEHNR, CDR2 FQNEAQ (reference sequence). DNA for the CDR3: TGTGCCAGCAGCAAGGGACAGGTCTACGAGCAGTACTTC. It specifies CASSKGQVYEQYF.

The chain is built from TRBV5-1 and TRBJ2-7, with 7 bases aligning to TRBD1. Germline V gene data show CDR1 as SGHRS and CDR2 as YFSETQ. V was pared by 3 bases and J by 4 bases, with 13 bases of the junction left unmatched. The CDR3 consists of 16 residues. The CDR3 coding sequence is TGCGCCAGCAGCTCCTCCCCCGGGACAGTGTCTTACGAGCAGTACTTC. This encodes CASSSSPGTVSYEQYF.

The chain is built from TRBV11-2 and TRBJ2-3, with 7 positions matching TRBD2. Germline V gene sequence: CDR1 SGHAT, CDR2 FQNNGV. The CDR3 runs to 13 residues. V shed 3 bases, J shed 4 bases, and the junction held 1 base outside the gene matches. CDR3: CASSFREADTQYF. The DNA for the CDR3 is TGTGCCAGCAGCTTCCGGGAGGCAGATACGCAGTATTTT.

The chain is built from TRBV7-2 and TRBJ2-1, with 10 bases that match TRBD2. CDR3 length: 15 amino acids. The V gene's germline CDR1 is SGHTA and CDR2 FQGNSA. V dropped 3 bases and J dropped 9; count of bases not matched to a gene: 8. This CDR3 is CASSLYSGRKSEQFF. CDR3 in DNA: TGTGCCAGCAGCTTGTATAGCGGGAGGAAGAGTGAGCAGTTCTTC.

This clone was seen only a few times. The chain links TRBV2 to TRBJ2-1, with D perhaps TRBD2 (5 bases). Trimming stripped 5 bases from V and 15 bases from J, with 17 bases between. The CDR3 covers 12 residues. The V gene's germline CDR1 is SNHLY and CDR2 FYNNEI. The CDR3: CASSTGPGWPFF. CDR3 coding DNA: TGTGCCAGCAGTACCGGACCGGGGTGGCCGTTCTTC.

The CDR3: CASSGQPSYNEQFF. The CDR3 coding sequence is TGTGCCAGCAGTGGACAGCCTTCCTACAATGAGCAGTTCTTC. J is TRBJ2-1 and V is TRBV6-4, with a possible D match to TRBD1 (5 bases). This CDR3 contains 14 residues. V was trimmed by 4 bases and J by 1 base, leaving 8 bases between them. The germline gives CDR1 MRHNA, CDR2 SNTAGT.

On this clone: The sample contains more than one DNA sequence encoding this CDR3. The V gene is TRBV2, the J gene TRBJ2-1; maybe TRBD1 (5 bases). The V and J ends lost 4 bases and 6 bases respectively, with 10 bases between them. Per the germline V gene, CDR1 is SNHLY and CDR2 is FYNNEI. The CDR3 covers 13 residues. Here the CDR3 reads CASSVRQGNEQFF. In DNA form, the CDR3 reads TGTGCCAGCAGTGTTCGCCAGGGCAATGAGCAGTTCTTC.

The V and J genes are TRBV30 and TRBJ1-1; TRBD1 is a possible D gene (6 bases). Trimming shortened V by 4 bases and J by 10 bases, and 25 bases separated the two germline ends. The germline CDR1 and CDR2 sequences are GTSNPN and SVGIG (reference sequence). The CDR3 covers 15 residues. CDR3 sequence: CAWTDGTRIHQGAFF. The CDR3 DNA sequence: TGTGCCTGGACCGACGGGACACGGATCCACCAAGGAGCTTTCTTT.

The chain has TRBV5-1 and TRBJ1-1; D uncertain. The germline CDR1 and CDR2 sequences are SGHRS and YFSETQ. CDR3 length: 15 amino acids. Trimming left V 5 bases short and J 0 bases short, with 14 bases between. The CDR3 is CASRLIRALNTEAFF. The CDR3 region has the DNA TGCGCCAGCAGACTAATCCGGGCCTTGAACACTGAAGCTTTCTTT.

The CDR3 sequence: CAWSTGKGSALHF. CDR3 in DNA: TGTGCCTGGAGCACAGGGAAGGGTTCGGCCCTCCACTTT. V gene TRBV30 combines with J gene TRBJ1-6; D might be TRBD1 (6 bases). V was cut by 3 bases and J by 14 bases, with 17 bases left in between. The germline V gene has CDR1 GTSNPN and CDR2 SVGIG (reference sequence). CDR3 length: 13 residues.

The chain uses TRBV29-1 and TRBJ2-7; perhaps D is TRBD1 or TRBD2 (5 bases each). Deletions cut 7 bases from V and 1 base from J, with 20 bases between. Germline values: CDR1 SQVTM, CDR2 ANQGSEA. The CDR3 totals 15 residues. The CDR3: CSARGDAAYSYEQYF. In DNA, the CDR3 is TGCAGCGCCCGAGGGGATGCGGCCTATTCCTACGAGCAGTACTTC.

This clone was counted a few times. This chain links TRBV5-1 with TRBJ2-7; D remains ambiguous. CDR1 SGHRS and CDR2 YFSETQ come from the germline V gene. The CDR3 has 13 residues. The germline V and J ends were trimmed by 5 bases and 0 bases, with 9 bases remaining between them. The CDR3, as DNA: TGCGCCAGCAGTTCACAGCTCTCCTACGAGCAGTACTTC. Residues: CASSSQLSYEQYF. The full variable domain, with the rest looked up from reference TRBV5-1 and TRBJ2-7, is KAGVTQTPRYLIKTRGQQVTLSCSPISGHRSVSWYQQTPGQGLQFLFEYFSETQRNKGNFPGRFSGRQFSNSRSEMNVSTLELGDSALYLCASSSQLSYEQYFGPGTRLTVT.

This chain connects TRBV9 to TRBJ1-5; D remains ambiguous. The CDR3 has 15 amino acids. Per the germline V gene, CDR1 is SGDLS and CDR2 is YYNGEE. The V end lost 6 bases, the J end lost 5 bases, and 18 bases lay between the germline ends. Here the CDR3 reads CASTQARGGHQPQHF. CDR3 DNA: TGTGCCAGCACCCAAGCCCGGGGAGGCCATCAGCCCCAGCATTTT.

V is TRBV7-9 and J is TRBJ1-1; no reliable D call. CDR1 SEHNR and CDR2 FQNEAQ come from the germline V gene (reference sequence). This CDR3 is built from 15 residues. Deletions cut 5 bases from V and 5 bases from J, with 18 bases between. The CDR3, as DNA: TGTGCCAGCAGCCCGAAAATAAGGATCGGAACTGAAGCTTTCTTT. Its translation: CASSPKIRIGTEAFF.